This TCR beta chain was observed in a study of regulatory T cells in long-lasting Graves disease. Time point defined: newly diagnosed GD, antithyroid drugs for less than 3 months. Isolated PBMC RNA provided the starting material for the TCR library. The authors built TCR beta libraries using iRepertoire HTBI primers and Arm-PCR of CDR3 regions. TCRdb called the multiplex PCR reads again in MiXCR, with one record for every CDR3 protein. The repertoire holds roughly 560,000 distinct CDR3 sequences, with more than 10% as singletons. In its sample, this clonotype was seen many times. V was shortened by 5 bases and J by 0 bases, with 10 bases between the two germline ends. The germline CDR1 and CDR2 sequences are MNHEY and SMNVEV (reference sequence). The length of the CDR3 is 14 residues. These same records also appear under a second study, on T cells in Graves' hyperthyroidism and ophthalmopathy.

The sequence was collected from a woman aged 25 to 39 with Graves disease. The source was peripheral blood mononuclear cells (PBMCs), collected at new diagnosis, from a patient treated with antithyroid drugs. J is TRBJ1-1 and V is TRBV27; D possibly corresponds to TRBD1 (5 bases). In nucleotides, the CDR3 is TGTGCCAGCAGTCAAGAGGGGATGAACACTGAAGCTTTCTTT. Protein sequence: CASSQEGMNTEAFF.